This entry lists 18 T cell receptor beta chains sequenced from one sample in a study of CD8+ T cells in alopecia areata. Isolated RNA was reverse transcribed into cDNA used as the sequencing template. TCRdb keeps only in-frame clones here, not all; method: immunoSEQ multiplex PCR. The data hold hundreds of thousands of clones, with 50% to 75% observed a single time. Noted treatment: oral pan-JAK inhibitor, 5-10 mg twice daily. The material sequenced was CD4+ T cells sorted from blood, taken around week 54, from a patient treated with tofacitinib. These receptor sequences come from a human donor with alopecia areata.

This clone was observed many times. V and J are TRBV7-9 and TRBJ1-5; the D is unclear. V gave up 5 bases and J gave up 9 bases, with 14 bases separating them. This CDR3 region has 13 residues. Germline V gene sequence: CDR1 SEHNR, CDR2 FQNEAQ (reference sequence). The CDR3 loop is CASSPNGNGPQHF. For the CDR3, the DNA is TGTGCCAGCAGCCCGAACGGTAATGGGCCCCAGCATTTT. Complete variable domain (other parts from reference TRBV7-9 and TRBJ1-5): DTGVSQNPRHKITKRGQNVTFRCDPISEHNRLYWYRQTLGQGPEFLTYFQNEAQLEKSRLLSDRFSAERPKGSFSTLEIQRTEQGDSAMYLCASSPNGNGPQHFGDGTRLSIL.

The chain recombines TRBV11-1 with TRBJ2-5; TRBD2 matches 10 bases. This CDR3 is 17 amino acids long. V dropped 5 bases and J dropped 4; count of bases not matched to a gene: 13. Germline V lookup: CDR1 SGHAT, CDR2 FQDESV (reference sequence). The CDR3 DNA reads TGTGCCAGCAGCCCAAGGAGCGGGGGGGCTCATCGAGAGACCCAGTACTTC. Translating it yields CASSPRSGGAHRETQYF.

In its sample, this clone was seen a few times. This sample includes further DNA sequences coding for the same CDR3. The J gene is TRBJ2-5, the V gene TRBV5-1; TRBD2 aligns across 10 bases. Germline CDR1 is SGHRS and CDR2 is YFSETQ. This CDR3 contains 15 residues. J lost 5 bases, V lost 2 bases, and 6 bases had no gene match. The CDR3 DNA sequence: TGCGCCAGCAGCTTCGGGCTAGCGGGGGTTGAGACCCAGTACTTC. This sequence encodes CASSFGLAGVETQYF. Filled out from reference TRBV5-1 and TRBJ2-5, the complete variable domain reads KAGVTQTPRYLIKTRGQQVTLSCSPISGHRSVSWYQQTPGQGLQFLFEYFSETQRNKGNFPGRFSGRQFSNSRSEMNVSTLELGDSALYLCASSFGLAGVETQYFGPGTRLLVL.

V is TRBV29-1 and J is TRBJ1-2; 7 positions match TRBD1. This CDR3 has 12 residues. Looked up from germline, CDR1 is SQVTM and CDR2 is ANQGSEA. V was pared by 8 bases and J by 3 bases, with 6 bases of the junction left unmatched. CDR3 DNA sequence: TGCAGCACCCTTACAGGGGACTATGGCTACACCTTC. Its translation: CSTLTGDYGYTF. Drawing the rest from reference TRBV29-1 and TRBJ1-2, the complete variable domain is SAVISQKPSRDICQRGTSLTIQCQVDSQVTMMFWYRQQPGQSLTLIATANQGSEATYESGFVIDKFPISRPNLTFSTLTVSNMSPEDSSIYLCSTLTGDYGYTFGSGTRLTVV.

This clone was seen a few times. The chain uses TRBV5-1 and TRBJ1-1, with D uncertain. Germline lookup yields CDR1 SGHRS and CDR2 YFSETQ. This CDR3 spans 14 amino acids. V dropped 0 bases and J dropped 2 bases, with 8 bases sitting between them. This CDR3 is CASSLAGRNTEAFF. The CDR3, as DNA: TGCGCCAGCAGCTTGGCCGGAAGAAACACTGAAGCTTTCTTT.

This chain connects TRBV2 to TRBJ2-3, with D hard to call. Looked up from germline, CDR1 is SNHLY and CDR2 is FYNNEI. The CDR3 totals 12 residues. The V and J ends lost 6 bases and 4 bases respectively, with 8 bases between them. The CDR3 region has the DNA TGTGCCAGCAGAGGTGGGGCAGATACGCAGTATTTT. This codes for CASRGGADTQYF.

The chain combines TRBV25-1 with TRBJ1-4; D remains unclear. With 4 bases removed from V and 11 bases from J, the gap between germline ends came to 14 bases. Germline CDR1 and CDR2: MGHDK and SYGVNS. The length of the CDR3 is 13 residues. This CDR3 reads CASSALRAAKLFF. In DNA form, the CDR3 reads TGTGCCAGCAGTGCGCTCCGGGCCGCGAAACTGTTTTTT.

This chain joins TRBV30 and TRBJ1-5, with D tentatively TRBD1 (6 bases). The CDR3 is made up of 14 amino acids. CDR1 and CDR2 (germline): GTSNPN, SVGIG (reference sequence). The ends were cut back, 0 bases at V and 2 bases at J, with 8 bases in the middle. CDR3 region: CAWSVYRGNQPQHF. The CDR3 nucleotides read TGTGCCTGGAGTGTATACAGGGGCAATCAGCCCCAGCATTTT.

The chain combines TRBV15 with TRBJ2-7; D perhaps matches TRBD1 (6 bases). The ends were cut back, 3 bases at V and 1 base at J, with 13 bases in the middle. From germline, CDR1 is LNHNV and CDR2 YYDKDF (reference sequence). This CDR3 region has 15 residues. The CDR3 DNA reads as TGTGCCACCAGCAGCTCAGGGGCTAATTCCTACGAGCAGTACTTC. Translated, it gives CATSSSGANSYEQYF.

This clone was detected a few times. CDR3 in DNA: TGCGCCACCACGGTTAGCGGGGCCCTAACTAATACGCAGTATTTT. Protein: CATTVSGALTNTQYF. The V gene is TRBV5-1, the J gene TRBJ2-3; TRBD2 matches at 8 bases. Germline V CDR1 and CDR2: SGHRS, YFSETQ. V lost 9 bases to trimming and J lost 7 bases; unmatched junction nucleotides: 16. The CDR3 covers 15 residues.

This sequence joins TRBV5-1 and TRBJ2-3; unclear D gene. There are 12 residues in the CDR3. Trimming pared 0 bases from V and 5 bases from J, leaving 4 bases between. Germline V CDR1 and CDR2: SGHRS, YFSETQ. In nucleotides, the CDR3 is TGCGCCAGCAGCTTGGGTATAGATACGCAGTATTTT. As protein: CASSLGIDTQYF.

The chain's CDR3 is CASSPLGARQETQYF. In nucleotides, the CDR3 is TGTGCCAGCAGCCCCCTAGGCGCCAGACAAGAGACCCAGTACTTC. The chain links TRBV7-2 to TRBJ2-5; D is unresolved. V lost 5 bases and J 2 bases, leaving 15 bases between the germline ends. This CDR3 has 15 amino acids. In germline, CDR1 is SGHTA, CDR2 FQGNSA.

This CDR3 reads CASTPTGRQETQYF. The CDR3 DNA reads TGTGCCAGCACTCCGACAGGGCGGCAAGAGACCCAGTACTTC. The rearrangement joins TRBV6-6 to TRBJ2-5; 7 bases align to TRBD1. This CDR3 comprises 14 residues. V shed 7 bases, J shed 2 bases, and the junction held 7 bases outside the gene matches. CDR1 is MNHNY and CDR2 is SVGAGI in the germline V gene (reference sequence).

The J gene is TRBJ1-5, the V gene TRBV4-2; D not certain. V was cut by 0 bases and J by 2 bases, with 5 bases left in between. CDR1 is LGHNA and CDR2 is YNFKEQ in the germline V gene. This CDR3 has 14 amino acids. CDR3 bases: TGTGCCAGCAGCCAAGATGGGCGCAATCAGCCCCAGCATTTT. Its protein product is CASSQDGRNQPQHF.

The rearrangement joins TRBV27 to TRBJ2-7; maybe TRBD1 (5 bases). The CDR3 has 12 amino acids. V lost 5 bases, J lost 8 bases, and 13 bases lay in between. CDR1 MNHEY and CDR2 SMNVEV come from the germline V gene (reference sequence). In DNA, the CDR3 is TGTGCCAGCAGTCCTGGGGCACCACAGCAGTACTTC. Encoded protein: CASSPGAPQQYF.

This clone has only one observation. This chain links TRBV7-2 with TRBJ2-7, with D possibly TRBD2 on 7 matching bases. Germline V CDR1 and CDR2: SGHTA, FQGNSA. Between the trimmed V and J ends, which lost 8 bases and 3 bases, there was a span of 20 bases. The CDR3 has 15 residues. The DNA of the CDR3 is TGTGCCAGCTCAAGGGCGGGCGGGGGCATCTACGAGCAGTACTTC. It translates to CASSRAGGGIYEQYF.

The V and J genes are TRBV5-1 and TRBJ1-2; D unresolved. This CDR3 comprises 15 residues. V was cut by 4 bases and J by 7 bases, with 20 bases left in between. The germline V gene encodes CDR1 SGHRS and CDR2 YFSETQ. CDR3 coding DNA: TGCGCCAGCAGCCCGACGCGGGAGGGATCCTTTGGCTACACCTTC. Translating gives CASSPTREGSFGYTF.

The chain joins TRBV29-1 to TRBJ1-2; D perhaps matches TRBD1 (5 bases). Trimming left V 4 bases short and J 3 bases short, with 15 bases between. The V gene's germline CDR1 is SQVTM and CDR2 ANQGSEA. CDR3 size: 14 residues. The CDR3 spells CSVVGLGDDYGYTF. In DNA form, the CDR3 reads TGCAGCGTTGTAGGGTTAGGGGACGACTATGGCTACACCTTC.